Listed here are 30 T cell receptor beta chains from one sample, sequenced in a study of OX40 agonist ivuxolimab in advanced cancers. Clones were read by immunoSEQ multiplex PCR, and TCRdb kept only the in-frame ones, dropping some. The sample lists about 44,000 clones, roughly 88% occurring once. The specimen was CD4+ or CD8+ T cells sorted from blood, collected in a trial of the OX40 agonist ivuxolimab. Source of these receptors: an adult with an advanced solid tumor such as melanoma, head and neck, liver or kidney cancer.

The rearrangement links TRBV27 to TRBJ2-2, with D possibly being TRBD1 or TRBD2 (5 bases each). CDR1 MNHEY and CDR2 SMNVEV come from the germline V gene (reference sequence). Between the trimmed V and J ends, which lost 6 bases and 3 bases, there was a span of 20 bases. This CDR3 contains 17 residues. CDR3 amino acids: CASSRTLPGPYTGELFF. The DNA for the CDR3 is TGTGCCAGCAGCCGTACTCTGCCGGGGCCCTACACCGGGGAGCTGTTTTTT.

The chain joins TRBV11-1 to TRBJ2-7; perhaps TRBD1 as D (5 bases). The V end lost 5 bases, the J end lost 0 bases, and 8 bases lay between the germline ends. Germline values: CDR1 SGHAT, CDR2 FQDESV (reference sequence). This CDR3 is 13 amino acids long. CDR3 sequence: CASSPQASYEQYV. As DNA, the CDR3 is TGTGCCAGCAGCCCACAGGCCTCCTACGAGCAGTACGTC.

V and J are TRBV5-1 and TRBJ2-1; 14 nucleotides line up with TRBD2. V was clipped by 3 bases and J by 0 bases; unmatched bases: 5. CDR1 is SGHRS and CDR2 is YFSETQ in the germline V gene. There are 18 residues in the CDR3. The CDR3 loop is CASSSRTSGGNSYNEQFF. CDR3 nucleotides: TGCGCCAGCAGCTCGCGGACTAGCGGGGGGAACTCCTACAATGAGCAGTTCTTC.

This sequence joins TRBV13 and TRBJ2-7; either TRBD1 or TRBD2 may supply D (5 bases each). V was shortened by 5 bases and J by 1 base, with 12 bases between the two germline ends. The CDR3 length is 14 residues. The germline CDR1 and CDR2 sequences are PRHDT and FYEKMQ (reference sequence). CDR3 nucleotides: TGTGCCAGCAGCGTCGGGGACGGGTCCTACGAGCAGTACGTC. It translates to CASSVGDGSYEQYV.

The V gene is TRBV5-1, the J gene TRBJ1-4; D remains unclear. The V gene lost 4 bases and the J gene lost 6 bases, with 7 bases spanning the gap. The CDR3 is made up of 12 amino acids. CDR1 and CDR2 (germline): SGHRS, YFSETQ. Here the CDR3 DNA reads TGCGCCAGCAGCCCAGAAGATGAAAAACTGTTTTTT. The encoded protein is CASSPEDEKLFF.

V and J are TRBV10-3 and TRBJ1-5; D is unresolved. CDR1 is ENHRY and CDR2 is SYGVKD in the germline V gene. There are 12 residues in the CDR3. Trimming took off 3 bases at V and 6 bases at J, with 6 bases between the two ends. The chain's CDR3 is CAISEGSQPQHF. The CDR3 coding sequence is TGTGCCATCAGTGAAGGGTCTCAGCCCCAGCATTTT.

The chain employs TRBV29-1 and TRBJ2-5; no clear D. The CDR3 length is 13 residues. The germline CDR1 and CDR2 sequences are SQVTM and ANQGSEA. The V end was cut by 3 bases, the J end by 1 base, with 9 bases between. The CDR3 spells CSVEVGLQETQYF. As DNA, the CDR3 is TGCAGCGTTGAGGTGGGCCTCCAAGAGACCCAGTACTTC.

The V and J genes are TRBV27 and TRBJ2-5; either TRBD1 or TRBD2 may fit D (5 bases each). Per the germline V gene, CDR1 is MNHEY and CDR2 is SMNVEV (reference sequence). V was cut by 5 bases and J by 5 bases, with 12 bases left in between. The CDR3 loop spans 13 amino acids. The CDR3 here is CASSPLGVETQYF. The CDR3 DNA reads TGTGCCAGCAGTCCCTTGGGGGTTGAGACCCAGTACTTC.

The chain joins TRBV28 to TRBJ1-4, with 10 bases lining up with TRBD1. The CDR3 totals 17 residues. The J segment lost 6 bases and the V segment lost 5 bases, leaving 12 bases of the junction unmatched. The V gene's germline CDR1 is MDHEN and CDR2 SYDVKM. The CDR3 sequence: CASSKWTGGIVDEKLFF. CDR3 nucleotide sequence: TGTGCCAGCAGTAAATGGACAGGGGGTATAGTTGATGAAAAACTGTTTTTT. The entire variable domain, with the rest obtained from reference TRBV28 and TRBJ1-4, is as follows: DVKVTQSSRYLVKRTGEKVFLECVQDMDHENMFWYRQDPGLGLRLIYFSYDVKMKEKGDIPEGYSVSREKKERFSLILESASTNQTSMYLCASSKWTGGIVDEKLFFGSGTQLSVL.

The genes are TRBV6-4 and TRBJ1-5; 9 positions agree with TRBD1. CDR1 is MRHNA, CDR2 SNTAGT, per germline. Trimming at V came to 9 bases and at J to 4 bases, leaving 7 bases not matched to a gene. The CDR3 loop spans 14 amino acids. CDR3 region: CARRRDRVNQPQHF. CDR3 coding DNA: TGTGCCAGGAGACGGGACAGGGTTAATCAGCCCCAGCATTTT.

The chain uses TRBV5-4 and TRBJ1-1; D is uncertain. Trimming pared 0 bases from V and 6 bases from J, leaving 9 bases between. The length of the CDR3 is 13 residues. Germline values: CDR1 SGHNT, CDR2 YYREEE (reference sequence). CDR3 sequence reads: CASSLAVRAEAFF. DNA for the CDR3: TGTGCCAGCAGCTTGGCGGTTAGGGCTGAAGCTTTCTTT.

The chain is built from TRBV10-3 and TRBJ1-6; unclear D gene. Germline lookup yields CDR1 ENHRY and CDR2 SYGVKD. Trimming removed 6 bases at V and 10 bases at J, with 10 bases between. The CDR3 is 12 amino acids. CDR3 sequence reads: CAIRRDGSPLHF. In nucleotides, the CDR3 is TGTGCCATCAGGAGGGATGGATCACCCCTCCACTTT.

This rearrangement joins TRBV9 to TRBJ1-5; TRBD1 might be the D (5 bases). The germline V gene has CDR1 SGDLS and CDR2 YYNGEE. The CDR3 sequence is 15 residues long. The ends were cut back, 0 bases at V and 6 bases at J, with 13 bases in the middle. This CDR3 is CASSVGGDGSQPQHF. The CDR3 nucleotides read TGTGCCAGCAGCGTAGGAGGGGACGGTAGTCAGCCCCAGCATTTT.

Only one count was recorded for this clone. The chain's CDR3 is CASSPQTDGTEAFF. CDR3 DNA sequence: TGTGCCAGCAGTCCCCAGACAGATGGGACTGAAGCTTTCTTT. The chain uses TRBV28 and TRBJ1-1; a weak D match, TRBD1 (5 bases). Trimming shortened V by 5 bases and J by 5 bases, and 15 bases separated the two germline ends. Germline V gives CDR1 MDHEN, CDR2 SYDVKM. The CDR3 length is 14 residues. Drawing the rest from reference TRBV28 and TRBJ1-1, the complete variable domain is DVKVTQSSRYLVKRTGEKVFLECVQDMDHENMFWYRQDPGLGLRLIYFSYDVKMKEKGDIPEGYSVSREKKERFSLILESASTNQTSMYLCASSPQTDGTEAFFGQGTRLTVV.

This chain links TRBV27 with TRBJ1-2; D remains unclear. The CDR3 is 14 amino acids. Germline V gene sequence: CDR1 MNHEY, CDR2 SMNVEV (reference sequence). The ends were cut back, 2 bases at V and 8 bases at J, with 15 bases in the middle. CDR3 nucleotide sequence: TGTGCCAGCAGTTTAAGTGGCATAAGCCGGGGCTACACCTTC. This encodes CASSLSGISRGYTF.

This CDR3 is CASSYRTNYGYTF. CDR3 bases: TGTGCCAGCAGTTACCGGACGAACTATGGCTACACCTTC. The chain is built from TRBV6-5 and TRBJ1-2; D is undetermined. Germline CDR1 is MNHEY and CDR2 is SVGAGI. This CDR3 contains 13 residues. V shed 2 bases and J shed 2 bases, with 6 bases lying between them.

J is TRBJ2-3 and V is TRBV9; TRBD2 agrees at 12 bases. Germline CDR1 is SGDLS and CDR2 is YYNGEE. There are 16 residues in the CDR3. Trimming removed 4 bases from V and 4 bases from J; junction bases left unmatched: 7. CDR3 sequence reads: CASSPSSGGAADTQYF. DNA for the CDR3: TGTGCCAGCAGCCCCTCTAGCGGGGGGGCGGCAGATACGCAGTATTTT.

Here the CDR3 reads CASSPDPPGGDGYTF. CDR3 bases: TGTGCCAGCAGCCCCGACCCTCCCGGGGGGGATGGCTACACCTTC. The chain is built from TRBV5-5 and TRBJ1-2, with D tentatively TRBD1 (5 bases). The CDR3 extends over 15 amino acids. Germline values: CDR1 SGHKS, CDR2 YYEKEE (reference sequence). V lost 4 bases to trimming and J lost 6 bases, with 19 bases between them. Using reference TRBV5-5 and TRBJ1-2 for the parts outside the CDR3, the full variable domain is DAGVTQSPTHLIKTRGQQVTLRCSPISGHKSVSWYQQVLGQGPQFIFQYYEKEERGRGNFPDRFSARQFPNYSSELNVNALLLGDSALYLCASSPDPPGGDGYTFGSGTRLTVV.

This clone was seen only once. This chain links TRBV7-3 with TRBJ1-3; no firm D call. V was clipped by 0 bases and J by 0 bases, with 12 bases between them. The germline gives CDR1 SGHTA, CDR2 FQGTGA. There are 17 residues in the CDR3. CDR3 loop: CASSLTGGGPSGNTIYF. The DNA for the CDR3 is TGTGCCAGCAGCTTAACTGGCGGCGGACCCTCTGGAAACACCATATATTTT.

The CDR3 DNA sequence: TGTGCCAGCAGCCCCTGGGGACTCCCCGGGGATGAAAAACTGTTTTTT. Translation: CASSPWGLPGDEKLFF. The V call is TRBV7-9, the J call TRBJ1-4, with D possibly TRBD1 on 5 matching bases. Germline lookup yields CDR1 SEHNR and CDR2 FQNEAQ (reference sequence). CDR3 length equals 16 residues. Trimming shortened V by 5 bases and J by 6 bases, and 19 bases separated the two germline ends.

The chain carries TRBV19 and TRBJ2-2; D is undetermined. Trimming took off 3 bases at V and 5 bases at J, with 4 bases between the two ends. The germline CDR1 and CDR2 sequences are LNHDA and SQIVND (reference sequence). The CDR3 has 12 residues. CDR3 sequence (DNA): TGTGCCAGTAGTATCGAGACCGGGGAGCTGTTTTTT. This translates into CASSIETGELFF.

The V and J genes are TRBV6-4 and TRBJ1-1; D is unclear. The germline V gene has CDR1 MRHNA and CDR2 SNTAGT. V lost 1 base to trimming and J lost 7 bases, with 10 bases between them. The CDR3 length is 13 residues. The CDR3 DNA reads as TGTGCCAGCAGTGACTTGGGATCGGGTGAAGCTTTCTTT. Translated: CASSDLGSGEAFF.

DNA for the CDR3: TGCGCCAGCAGCCAAGGCGGAGCGGCCCCCACAGATACGCAGTATTTT. Translation gives CASSQGGAAPTDTQYF. V and J are TRBV4-3 and TRBJ2-3, with a possible D match to TRBD2 (5 bases). The germline V and J ends were trimmed by 1 base and 2 bases, with 13 bases remaining between them. Germline CDR1 LGHNA, CDR2 YSLEER. This CDR3 spans 16 amino acids.

The V gene is TRBV2, the J gene TRBJ2-3; D call uncertain. Deletions cut 10 bases from V and 4 bases from J, with 15 bases between. The CDR3 has 13 amino acids. Germline CDR1 reads SNHLY; CDR2 reads FYNNEI. The CDR3 region is CATPGPPADTQYF. CDR3 nucleotides: TGTGCCACTCCGGGCCCCCCCGCAGATACGCAGTATTTT.

The CDR3: CASSLGSWEGQETQYF. Written as DNA, the CDR3 is TGTGCCAGCAGCTTGGGTTCATGGGAGGGCCAAGAGACCCAGTACTTC. J is TRBJ2-5 and V is TRBV5-4, with 7 bases that match TRBD2. The germline V gene has CDR1 SGHNT and CDR2 YYREEE (reference sequence). V trimming: 0 bases; J trimming: 1 base; junction bases outside the gene matches: 6. The CDR3 runs 16 residues.

The table lists this clone with a few counts. V usage is TRBV5-4 and J usage is TRBJ2-1; D gene ambiguous. Trimming took 0 bases from V and 9 from J, leaving 4 bases between them. This CDR3 has 11 residues. Germline V CDR1 and CDR2: SGHNT, YYREEE (reference sequence). Here the CDR3 DNA reads TGTGCCAGCAGCTTGGACTCTGAGCAGTTCTTC. This sequence encodes CASSLDSEQFF.

This clone was detected only once. The rearrangement uses TRBV7-9 and TRBJ2-7; D gene uncertain. The CDR3 is 16 amino acids. Germline loops: CDR1 SEHNR, CDR2 FQNEAQ (reference sequence). V dropped 4 bases and J dropped 0 bases, with 16 bases sitting between them. DNA for the CDR3: TGTGCCAGCAGCTCCGGCCCGACGGCGTCCTCCTACGAGCAGTACTTC. Protein sequence: CASSSGPTASSYEQYF.

To note about this clone: The junction departs from the called germline gene at one end, perhaps through a read error. This chain uses TRBV7-9 with TRBJ1-2, with D uncertain. The CDR3 is 10 residues long. Germline-derived CDR1 and CDR2 are SEHNR and FQNEAQ (reference sequence). The CDR3 reads CASTEQLLNF. The CDR3, as DNA: TGTGCCAGCACGGAGCAGCTACTAAACTTC.

The rearrangement uses TRBV6-5 and TRBJ2-1; TRBD1 agrees at 8 bases. The CDR3 length is 14 residues. Trimming at V came to 4 bases and at J to 9 bases, leaving 8 bases not matched to a gene. Germline V CDR1 and CDR2: MNHEY, SVGAGI. The CDR3 protein is CASSFGQGRGEQFF. As DNA, the CDR3 is TGTGCCAGCAGTTTCGGACAGGGAAGAGGTGAGCAGTTCTTC.

V gene TRBV4-3 combines with J gene TRBJ1-4, with D hard to call. The CDR3 consists of 15 residues. Trimming took off 4 bases at V and 8 bases at J, with 17 bases between the two ends. Germline V gives CDR1 LGHNA, CDR2 YSLEER. CDR3 sequence: CASSPRPDRIEKLFF. CDR3 DNA: TGCGCCAGCAGCCCCAGACCGGACCGTATAGAAAAACTGTTTTTT.